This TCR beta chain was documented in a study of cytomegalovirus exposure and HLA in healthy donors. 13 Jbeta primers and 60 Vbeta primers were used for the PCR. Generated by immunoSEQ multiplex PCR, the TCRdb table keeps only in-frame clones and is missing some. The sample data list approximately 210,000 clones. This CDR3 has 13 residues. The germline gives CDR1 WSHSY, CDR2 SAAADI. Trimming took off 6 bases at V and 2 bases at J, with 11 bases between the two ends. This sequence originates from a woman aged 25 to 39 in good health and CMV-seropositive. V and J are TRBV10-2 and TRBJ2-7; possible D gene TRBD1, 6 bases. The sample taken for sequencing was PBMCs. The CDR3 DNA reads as TGCGCCAGCAGGGTACAGGGAGCCTACGAGCAGTACTTC. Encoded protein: CASRVQGAYEQYF.